Sequencing of this T cell receptor beta chain was carried out in a study of CXCR3-negative and CXCR3-positive naive CD8 T cells. Study results and caveats: Post-cryopreservation CXCR3 expression was partly diminished, and the bulk of assays employed fresh PBMCs. No difference in surface CD5 was seen between naive subsets, and TCR strength was inferred from TRB CDR3 properties. Naive cells used TRBV-TRBJ genes in much the same way whether CXCR3-negative or CXCR3-positive; memory cells did not.

In regard to this clonotype: Its antigen is unknown.

TRB cDNA libraries were made by UMI-labeled 5' RACE. TCRdb processed the 5' RACE reads again and assigns one entry to each CDR3 protein, with no DNA. This sample's clone table lists roughly 48,000 distinct CDR3 sequences. Sequenced: memory CD8+ T cells from blood. The source is a human donor in good health. Some clones in this sample may be carry-over from other donors' samples.

CDR3 in amino acids: CNSRESSYNEQFF. The J gene is TRBJ2-1, the V gene TRBV28; TCRdb calls TRBD1, which cannot be checked without DNA. The CDR3 covers 13 residues. Germline CDR1 is MDHEN and CDR2 is SYDVKM.